This is a list of T cell receptor beta chains from one sample in a study of blood T cell repertoires in COVID-19. The assay was immunoSEQ multiplex PCR, and TCRdb's table has in-frame clones only and misses some. The data contain 200,000 to 300,000 clones, roughly 86% of them singletons. Sequencing input: peripheral blood. The receptors stem from a woman in her thirties who had recovered from COVID-19. CDR3s include the opening cysteine and the closing phenylalanine or tryptophan. A D gene is named only where the DNA matches it firmly.

length	J	V	D	DNA	CDR3
14	TRBJ2-3	TRBV6-4	TRBD2	TGTGCCAGCAGTAGCGGGGGGGCCACAGATACGCAGTATTTT	CASSSGGATDTQYF
12	TRBJ2-2	TRBV4-2	NA	TGTGCCAGCAGCGAGTCAAAGAGGGAGCTGTTTTTT	CASSESKRELFF
15	TRBJ2-5	TRBV29-1	NA	TGCAGCGTTGAAGATCGACGGAGCGCCCTCCAGACCCAGTACTTC	CSVEDRRSALQTQYF
18	TRBJ2-1	TRBV30	TRBD2	TGTGCCTGGAGTGTAGCCCTACTAGCGGGGGGGCGTTCGAATGAGCAGTTCTTC	CAWSVALLAGGRSNEQFF
13	TRBJ2-5	TRBV9	NA	TGTGCCAGCAGCCCGGGGAGCGAAGAGACCCAGTACTTC	CASSPGSEETQYF
15	TRBJ2-7	TRBV5-1	NA	TGCGCCAGCAGCTCCGAGGGTACTAGTCGTGACGAGCAGTACTTC	CASSSEGTSRDEQYF
14	TRBJ2-2	TRBV18	NA	TGTGCCAGCTCATATGGCCATATCACCGGGGAGCTGTTTTTT	CASSYGHITGELFF
14	TRBJ2-4	TRBV18	TRBD1	TGTGCCAGCTCACGGGACAGGGGGACCGACATTCAGTACTTC	CASSRDRGTDIQYF
13	TRBJ2-2	TRBV11-1	NA	TGTGCCAGCAACCGGGGGGCCACCGGGGAGCTGTTTTTT	CASNRGATGELFF
19	TRBJ2-7	TRBV5-6	TRBD2	TGTGCCAGCAGCCCCACGGGGTTACTAGCGGGGGGGGTCGGCTACGAGCAGTACTTC	CASSPTGLLAGGVGYEQYF
15	TRBJ1-1	TRBV19	NA	TGTGCCAGTACCCCGGAGGGAGCCATGAACACTGAAGCTTTCTTT	CASTPEGAMNTEAFF
20	TRBJ2-3	TRBV10-2	TRBD2	TGCGCCAGCAGTGTGGATACAGGGGCGGGGGGGCCTCCTTACACAGATACGCAGTATTTT	CASSVDTGAGGPPYTDTQYF
15	TRBJ1-6	TRBV4-1	NA	TGCGCCAGCAGCCAAGCCAGCTCCTATAATTCACCCCTCCACTTT	CASSQASSYNSPLHF
17	TRBJ2-3	TRBV7-2	TRBD2	TGTGCCAGCAGCCCTCGGACTAGCGGGGGGGCCGGATCCCCGCAGTATTTT	CASSPRTSGGAGSPQYF
16	TRBJ2-7	TRBV6-2/TRBV6-3	TRBD2	TGTGCCAGCAGTTACTACCCAGCGGGGGGGCCTCGGGAGCAGTACTTC	CASSYYPAGGPREQYF
16	TRBJ2-1	TRBV13	TRBD2	TGTGCCAGCAGCTTAGAGGGATTAGCGGGGTACAATGAGCAGTTCTTC	CASSLEGLAGYNEQFF
15	TRBJ1-1	TRBV18	TRBD1	TGTGCCAGCTCACCAGCGACAGGGGGCAACACTGAAGCTTTCTTT	CASSPATGGNTEAFF
19	TRBJ2-2	TRBV9	TRBD2	TGTGCCAGCAGCCCCACGGGGGCGGGGGGGCGTATAGGCACCGGGGAGCTGTTTTTT	CASSPTGAGGRIGTGELFF
15	TRBJ1-6	TRBV7-9	TRBD1	TGTGCCAGCAGCTTAGACGGGACAGCTAATTCACCCCTCCACTTT	CASSLDGTANSPLHF
20	TRBJ2-3	TRBV4-2	TRBD2	TGTGCCAGCAGCCAAGTAAACGGACTAGCGGGGATATTGGGTACAGATACGCAGTATTTT	CASSQVNGLAGILGTDTQYF
13	TRBJ2-2	TRBV19	NA	TGTGCCAGTAGTGACACACCTACCGGGGAGCTGTTTTTT	CASSDTPTGELFF
14	TRBJ1-3	TRBV3-1/TRBV3-2	NA	TGTGCCAGCAGGAACACAGGCTCTGGAAACACCATATATTTT	CASRNTGSGNTIYF
14	TRBJ2-7	TRBV5-5	TRBD1	TGTGCCAGCAGCTTCGGGACAGGCCCCTACGAGCAGTACTTC	CASSFGTGPYEQYF
16	TRBJ2-5	TRBV5-4	TRBD2	TGTGCCAGCAGCCGGCCCGAGCGGGGGGGTCAAGAGACCCAGTACTTC	CASSRPERGGQETQYF
12	TRBJ1-6	TRBV2	NA	TGTGCCAGCAGTGATACAAATTCACCCCTCCACTTT	CASSDTNSPLHF
17	TRBJ2-3	TRBV14	NA	TGTGCCAGCAGCCAATCATTTTCCCGGGGGATCACAGATACGCAGTATTTT	CASSQSFSRGITDTQYF
17	TRBJ2-2	TRBV5-1	TRBD1	TGCGCCAGCAGCGTAACCGGGACAGGGCAGAACACCGGGGAGCTGTTTTTT	CASSVTGTGQNTGELFF
17	TRBJ1-4	TRBV6-1	TRBD1	TGTGCCAGCAGTGACTGGACAGGTCCAGGGCTAGAGAAAAAACTGTTTTTT	CASSDWTGPGLEKKLFF
13	TRBJ2-3	TRBV7-9	NA	TGTGCCAGCAGCGAGCGTCTTTACGATACGCAGTATTTT	CASSERLYDTQYF
14	TRBJ1-2	TRBV7-2	NA	TGTGCCAGCAGCTTAGTTGGCGGTAACTATGGCTACACCTTC	CASSLVGGNYGYTF
14	TRBJ2-3	TRBV5-1	TRBD1	TGCGCCAGCAGCATAGGACAGGGCCCAGATACGCAGTATTTT	CASSIGQGPDTQYF
15	TRBJ2-5	TRBV9	TRBD2	TGTGCCAGCAGCGTAGGGCGGGGGGGGAGAGAGACCCAGTACTTC	CASSVGRGGRETQYF
18	TRBJ2-1	TRBV11-2	TRBD1	TGTGCCAGCAGCCAGAACACATACGGGACAGGGGGCTTCAATGAGCAGTTCTTC	CASSQNTYGTGGFNEQFF
13	TRBJ2-7	TRBV7-9	NA	TGTGCCAGCAGCCTCGTGGTAGCGGACGAGCAGTACTTC	CASSLVVADEQYF